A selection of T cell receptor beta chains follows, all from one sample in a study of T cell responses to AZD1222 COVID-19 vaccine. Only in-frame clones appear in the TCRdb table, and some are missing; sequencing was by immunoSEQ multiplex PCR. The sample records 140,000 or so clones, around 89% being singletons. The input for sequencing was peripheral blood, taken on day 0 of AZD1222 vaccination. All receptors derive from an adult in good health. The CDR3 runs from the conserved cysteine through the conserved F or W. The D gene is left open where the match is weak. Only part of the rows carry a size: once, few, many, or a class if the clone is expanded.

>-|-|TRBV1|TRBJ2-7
CTSSQDSTGGGFRQYF
TGCACCAGCAGCCAAGATTCGACAGGGGGCGGTTTTAGGCAGTACTTC
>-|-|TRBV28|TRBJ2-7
CASNSNTRRYRDEQYF
TGTGCCAGCAATTCTAATACGAGGAGGTACCGGGACGAGCAGTACTTC
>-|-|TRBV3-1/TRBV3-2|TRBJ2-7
CASSLIGTPGSEQYF
TGTGCCAGCAGCCTAATCGGGACCCCCGGCTCCGAGCAGTACTTC
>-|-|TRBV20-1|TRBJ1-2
CSASPRGQLDYGYTF
TGCAGTGCTAGTCCCAGAGGGCAGCTCGACTATGGCTACACCTTC
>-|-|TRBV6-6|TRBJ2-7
CASSSRHSLNYEQYF
TGTGCCAGCAGCTCTCGCCATTCACTAAACTACGAGCAGTACTTC
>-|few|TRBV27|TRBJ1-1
CASLKRLGWSTEAFF
TGTGCCAGCCTTAAAAGGTTGGGCTGGAGCACTGAAGCTTTCTTT
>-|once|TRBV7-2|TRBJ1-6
CASSLDRVALNSPLHF
TGTGCCAGCAGCTTAGACAGGGTCGCACTTAATTCACCCCTCCACTTT
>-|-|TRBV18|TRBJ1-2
CASSPGQIYGYTF
TGTGCCAGCTCACCCGGACAGATTTATGGCTACACCTTC
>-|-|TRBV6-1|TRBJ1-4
CASSEAGRYNEKLFF
TGTGCCAGCAGTGAAGCGGGCAGGTATAATGAAAAACTGTTTTTT
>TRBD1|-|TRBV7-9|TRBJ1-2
CASSPRQDRPPHHF
TGTGCCAGCAGCCCTAGACAGGACAGGCCCCCCCATCACTTC
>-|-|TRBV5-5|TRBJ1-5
CASSLRTVNSNQPQHF
TGTGCCAGCAGCTTACGGACAGTTAATAGCAATCAGCCCCAGCATTTT
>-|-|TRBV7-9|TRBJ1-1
CASSYWNTEAFF
TGTGCCAGCAGCTATTGGAACACTGAAGCTTTCTTT
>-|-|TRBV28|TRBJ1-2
CASRITGIGYTF
TGTGCCAGCAGAATAACAGGGATCGGCTACACCTTC
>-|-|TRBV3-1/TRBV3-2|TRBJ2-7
CASSRQDEQYF
TGTGCCAGCAGCCGACAGGACGAGCAGTACTTC
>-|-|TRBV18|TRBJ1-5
CASSLGQNSNQPQHF
TGTGCCAGCTCACTAGGACAGAATAGCAATCAGCCCCAGCATTTT
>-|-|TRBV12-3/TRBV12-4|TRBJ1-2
CASSLAVRHGYTF
TGTGCCAGCAGTTTAGCTGTCAGGCATGGCTACACCTTC
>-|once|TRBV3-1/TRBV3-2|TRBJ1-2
CASSQASKGGYTF
TGTGCCAGCAGCCAAGCATCGAAGGGTGGCTACACCTTC
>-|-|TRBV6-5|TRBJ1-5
CASSYSFVDNQPQHF
TGTGCCAGCAGTTATTCTTTCGTAGACAATCAGCCCCAGCATTTT
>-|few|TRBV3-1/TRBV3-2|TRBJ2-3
CASSQDYLDHNRVAQYF
TGTGCCAGCAGCCAAGATTATTTGGACCATAACCGGGTTGCGCAGTATTTT
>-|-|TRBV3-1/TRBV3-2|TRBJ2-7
CASSQMTAGEQYF
TGTGCCAGCAGCCAGATGACAGCTGGTGAGCAGTACTTC
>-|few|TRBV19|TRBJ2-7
CASSSGSGSYEQYF
TGTGCCAGTAGTTCCGGTTCGGGGTCCTACGAGCAGTACTTC
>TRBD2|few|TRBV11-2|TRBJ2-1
CASSLAMSAGVNDEQFF
TGTGCCAGCAGCTTAGCAATGTCGGCGGGAGTTAACGATGAGCAGTTCTTC
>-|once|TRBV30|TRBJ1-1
CAWSARNLRSPEAFF
TGTGCCTGGAGCGCCAGGAACTTGCGGAGTCCTGAAGCTTTCTTT
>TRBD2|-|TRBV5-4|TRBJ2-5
CASSLGLSGQETQYF
TGTGCCAGCAGCTTGGGTCTTAGCGGGCAAGAGACCCAGTACTTC
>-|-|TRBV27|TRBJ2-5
CASSFSGDWETQYF
TGTGCCAGCAGTTTTTCAGGGGATTGGGAGACCCAGTACTTC
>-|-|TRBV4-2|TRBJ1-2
CASSPEDGFYGYTF
TGTGCCAGCAGCCCGGAGGACGGCTTCTATGGCTACACCTTC
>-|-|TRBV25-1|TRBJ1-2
CATTRGVDGYTF
TGTGCGACGACCCGGGGGGTGGATGGCTACACCTTC
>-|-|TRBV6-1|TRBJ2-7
CASSEYEVSSYEQYF
TGTGCCAGCAGTGAATATGAGGTGAGCTCCTACGAGCAGTACTTC
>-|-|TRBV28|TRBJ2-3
CASSLHEGGTDTQYF
TGTGCCAGCAGTTTACATGAGGGAGGAACAGATACGCAGTATTTT
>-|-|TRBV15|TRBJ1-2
CATAPGGRANYGYTF
TGTGCCACCGCGCCGGGGGGGCGGGCTAACTATGGCTACACCTTC
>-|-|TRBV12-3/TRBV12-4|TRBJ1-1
CASSFEGYTEAFF
TGTGCCAGCAGTTTCGAGGGGTACACTGAAGCTTTCTTT
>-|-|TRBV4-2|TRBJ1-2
CASSQVQATNYGYTF
TGTGCCAGCAGCCAAGTGCAGGCAACTAACTATGGCTACACCTTC
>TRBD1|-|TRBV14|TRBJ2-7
CASSQGAGTGAHEQYF
TGTGCCAGCAGCCAAGGGGCAGGGACAGGGGCCCACGAGCAGTACTTC
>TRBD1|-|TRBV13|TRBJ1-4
CASSYGQGATEKLFF
TGTGCCAGCAGCTATGGACAGGGGGCAACTGAAAAACTGTTTTTT
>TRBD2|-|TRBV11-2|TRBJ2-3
CASRLGGRGRVKDTQYF
TGTGCCAGCAGGTTAGGGGGTCGCGGGAGGGTAAAAGATACGCAGTATTTT
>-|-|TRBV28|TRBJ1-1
CASSHGTENTEAFF
TGTGCCAGCAGTCACGGGACCGAGAACACTGAAGCTTTCTTT